Following are 11 T cell receptor beta chains from one sample sequenced in a study of T cell responses to AZD1222 COVID-19 vaccine. The protocol was immunoSEQ multiplex PCR, while the TCRdb copy is restricted to in-frame clones and leaves out a portion. The data show 130,000 to 150,000 clones, 70% to 90% seen once. Sequences were derived from peripheral blood, sampled on day 0 of AZD1222 vaccination. The source of these receptors is an adult in good health.

The chain has TRBV29-1 and TRBJ2-1; D call uncertain. Germline V lookup: CDR1 SQVTM, CDR2 ANQGSEA. Deletions cut 4 bases from V and 6 bases from J, with 10 bases between. CDR3 length equals 12 residues. CDR3 loop: CSVVERINEQFF. CDR3 nucleotides: TGCAGCGTTGTTGAGCGAATCAATGAGCAGTTCTTC.

The chain links TRBV3-1 (or the pseudogene TRBV3-2) to TRBJ2-7, with 7 bases fitting TRBD1. V was clipped by 3 bases and J by 0 bases; unmatched bases: 8. Germline V gene sequence: CDR1 LGHDT, CDR2 YNNKEL (reference sequence). CDR3 length: 16 residues. CDR3 DNA sequence: TGTGCCAGCAGCCAGTACAGGGGTCAGAGCTCCTACGAGCAGTACTTC. As protein: CASSQYRGQSSYEQYF.

This clone came up a few times. The V call is TRBV27, the J call TRBJ1-5, with D possibly TRBD1 on 6 matching bases. Germline CDR1 MNHEY, CDR2 SMNVEV (reference sequence). V dropped 6 bases and J dropped 4 bases, with 13 bases sitting between them. The CDR3 runs 14 residues. The CDR3 DNA reads TGTGCCAGCAGACCCTGGACAGATAATCAGCCCCAGCATTTT. This encodes CASRPWTDNQPQHF.

The V gene is TRBV5-1, the J gene TRBJ2-1, with D maybe TRBD2 (6 bases). The length of the CDR3 is 15 residues. The germline V and J ends were trimmed by 4 bases and 7 bases, with 18 bases remaining between them. In germline, CDR1 is SGHRS, CDR2 YFSETQ. Written as DNA, the CDR3 is TGCGCCAGCAGCCCAGGACTAAATTGGGGGAATGAGCAGTTCTTC. Translation: CASSPGLNWGNEQFF.

J is TRBJ2-7 and V is TRBV5-4; TRBD2 agrees at 14 bases. Trimming cost V 5 bases and J 9 bases; bases outside gene matches: 13. Germline V gives CDR1 SGHNT, CDR2 YYREEE (reference sequence). The CDR3 has 16 amino acids. The CDR3 region is CASSPAGLAGGFGQYF. The CDR3 DNA reads TGTGCCAGCAGTCCCGCCGGACTAGCGGGAGGTTTTGGGCAGTACTTC.

V is TRBV5-4 and J is TRBJ1-4; no clear D gene. The CDR3 runs 13 residues. Germline V gives CDR1 SGHNT, CDR2 YYREEE (reference sequence). V lost 0 bases and J 7 bases, leaving 7 bases between the germline ends. The CDR3 nucleotides are TGTGCCAGCAGCTTGGGAAGGAGTGAAAAACTGTTTTTT. It specifies CASSLGRSEKLFF.

The chain links TRBV4-2 to TRBJ2-3; TRBD1 aligns across 9 bases. The ends lost 0 bases at V and 4 bases at J; junction bases unmatched: 2. The CDR3 loop spans 15 amino acids. Germline values: CDR1 LGHNA, CDR2 YNFKEQ. CDR3 nucleotide sequence: TGTGCCAGCAGCCAAGATAGGACAGGGGCAGATACGCAGTATTTT. It codes for CASSQDRTGADTQYF.

J is TRBJ1-1 and V is TRBV5-1, with 8 bases aligning to TRBD1. The V gene end was trimmed by 3 bases and the J gene end by 3 bases; junction bases not matched to a gene: 13. The CDR3 runs to 17 residues. Looked up from germline, CDR1 is SGHRS and CDR2 is YFSETQ. The CDR3, as DNA: TGCGCCAGCAGCTCCTCACTCGGACAGGGAGTGGACACTGAAGCTTTCTTT. It translates to CASSSSLGQGVDTEAFF. Complete variable domain (other parts from reference TRBV5-1 and TRBJ1-1): KAGVTQTPRYLIKTRGQQVTLSCSPISGHRSVSWYQQTPGQGLQFLFEYFSETQRNKGNFPGRFSGRQFSNSRSEMNVSTLELGDSALYLCASSSSLGQGVDTEAFFGQGTRLTVV.

This clone came up once. This rearrangement joins TRBV19 to TRBJ1-2, with TRBD1 matching over 10 bases. The V gene's germline CDR1 is LNHDA and CDR2 SQIVND (reference sequence). The junction had 16 bases not matched to a gene; V was cut back by 5 bases and J by 7 bases. The CDR3 runs to 17 residues. The CDR3 reads CASSGGQGVLTIRGYTF. The CDR3 region has the DNA TGTGCCAGTAGTGGAGGACAGGGGGTTTTAACAATTCGTGGCTACACCTTC.

The chain uses TRBV28 and TRBJ1-3; weak D call: TRBD1 (6 bases). Trimming left V 6 bases short and J 4 bases short, with 16 bases between. The CDR3 extends over 15 amino acids. Per germline, CDR1 MDHEN and CDR2 SYDVKM. CDR3 sequence reads: CASSATGISGNTIYF. The CDR3 region has the DNA TGTGCCAGCAGCGCAACAGGGATCTCCGGAAACACCATATATTTT.

This chain uses TRBV28 with TRBJ2-2, with no clear D. This CDR3 contains 13 residues. Germline V gene sequence: CDR1 MDHEN, CDR2 SYDVKM. V lost 6 bases and J lost 6, with 11 bases in between. CDR3 bases: TGTGCCAGCAGGCCCGACCCCGCCGGGGAGCTGTTTTTT. Its translation: CASRPDPAGELFF.